Following are 6 T cell receptor beta chains from one sample sequenced in a study of blood T cell repertoires in COVID-19. The method was immunoSEQ multiplex PCR; TCRdb's version includes in-frame clones alone and lacks a portion of them. In the table there are over 15,000 clones, over 75% of which are singletons. Sample: peripheral blood. The receptors shown here come from a human donor with active COVID-19. The donor label of this sample is uncertain.

V and J are TRBV5-1 and TRBJ2-7; TRBD1 is a possible D gene (6 bases). The CDR3 has 12 amino acids. Germline CDR1 and CDR2: SGHRS and YFSETQ. V was pared by 5 bases and J by 0 bases, with 6 bases between. CDR3 residues: CASRQGSYEQYF. As DNA, the CDR3 is TGCGCCAGCAGACAGGGCTCCTACGAGCAGTACTTC.

The V and J genes are TRBV9 and TRBJ2-7, with 11 bases fitting TRBD1. The CDR3 runs to 16 residues. V was clipped by 0 bases and J by 7 bases; unmatched bases: 9. Germline V CDR1 and CDR2: SGDLS, YYNGEE. CDR3 protein: CASSVAPRDRGGEQYF. In nucleotides, the CDR3 is TGTGCCAGCAGCGTAGCTCCCCGGGACAGGGGGGGTGAGCAGTACTTC.

The CDR3 nucleotides read TGTGCCAGCAGCCAATTTGGGACTAGTCGAGTTGCCGGGGAGCTGTTTTTT. The encoded protein is CASSQFGTSRVAGELFF. This rearrangement joins TRBV3-1 (or the pseudogene TRBV3-2) to TRBJ2-2, with 8 positions matching TRBD2. Germline lookup yields CDR1 LGHDT and CDR2 YNNKEL (reference sequence). Losses at the gene ends were 2 bases for V and 6 bases for J; bases not matched to a gene: 11. This CDR3 has 17 amino acids.

This clone turned up a few times. The rearrangement uses TRBV18 and TRBJ1-6; 10 bases agree with TRBD1. Germline CDR1 and CDR2: KGHSH and LQKENI. This CDR3 has 16 amino acids. J was trimmed by 13 bases and V by 4 bases; bases with no gene match: 13. DNA for the CDR3: TGTGCCAGCTCACGAGAAAAGGGACAGGGGCTGTCCCCCCTCCACTTT. Its translation: CASSREKGQGLSPLHF.

Here the CDR3 DNA reads TGCGCCAGCAGCCAGCGACCGGACAGCAACACTGAAGCTTTCTTT. Translating gives CASSQRPDSNTEAFF. V is TRBV4-3 and J is TRBJ1-1, with TRBD1 as a possible D gene (6 bases). The V end lost 3 bases, the J end lost 2 bases, and 13 bases lay between the germline ends. This CDR3 has 15 residues. Germline loops: CDR1 LGHNA, CDR2 YSLEER.

The table lists this clone with a count of one. This chain uses TRBV3-1 (or the pseudogene TRBV3-2) with TRBJ1-3; D not certain. This CDR3 is 15 amino acids long. The V end was cut by 1 base, the J end by 0 bases, with 7 bases between. The germline V gene has CDR1 LGHDT and CDR2 YNNKEL (reference sequence). The CDR3 nucleotides are TGTGCCAGCAGCCAAGTGGGCAGCTCTGGAAACACCATATATTTT. Translated: CASSQVGSSGNTIYF.